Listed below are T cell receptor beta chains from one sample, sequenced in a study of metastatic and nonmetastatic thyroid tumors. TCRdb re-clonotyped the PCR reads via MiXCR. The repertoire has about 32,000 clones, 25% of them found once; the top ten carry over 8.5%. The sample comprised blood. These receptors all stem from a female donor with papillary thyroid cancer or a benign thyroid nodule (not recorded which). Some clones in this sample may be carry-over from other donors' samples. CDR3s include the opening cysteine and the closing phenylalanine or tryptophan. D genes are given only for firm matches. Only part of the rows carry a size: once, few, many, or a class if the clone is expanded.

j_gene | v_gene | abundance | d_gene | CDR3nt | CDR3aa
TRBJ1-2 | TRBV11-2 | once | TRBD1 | TGTGCCAGCAGCGCACGGGACAGGGGTTATGGCTACACCTTC | CASSARDRGYGYTF
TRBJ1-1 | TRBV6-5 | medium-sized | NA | TGTGCCAGCAGTTACTCAACGGCGGGGGGAGGGAACACTGAAGCTTTCTTT | CASSYSTAGGGNTEAFF
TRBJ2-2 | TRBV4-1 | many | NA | TGCGCCAGCAGCCAAGCTTCGGCGGGCGGGGAGCTGTTTTTT | CASSQASAGGELFF
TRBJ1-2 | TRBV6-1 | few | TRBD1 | TGTGCCAGCAGTTCGGGGACAGGGAGAGGCTACACCTTC | CASSSGTGRGYTF
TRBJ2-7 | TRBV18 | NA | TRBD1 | TGTGCCAGCTCAACCAGATTAGGGACAGGGGGCGGCGAGCAGTACTTC | CASSTRLGTGGGEQYF
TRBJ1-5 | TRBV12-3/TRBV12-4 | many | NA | TGTGCCAGCAGCCTAGGACGGTATAGCAATCAGCCCCAGCATTTT | CASSLGRYSNQPQHF
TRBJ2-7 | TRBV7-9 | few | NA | TGTGCCAGCAGCTTAGGGGGACTCAAAGCCTACGAGCAGTACTTC | CASSLGGLKAYEQYF
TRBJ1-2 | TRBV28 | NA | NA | TGTGCCAGCAGTTTAATCGGTCGGGGGCGGTTCTATGGCTACACCTTC | CASSLIGRGRFYGYTF
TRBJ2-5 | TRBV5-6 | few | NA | TGTGCCAGCAGCTATTGGGGCAGGGGAGAGACCCAGTACTTC | CASSYWGRGETQYF
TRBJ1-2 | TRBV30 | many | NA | TGTGCCTGGAGCCCCGGGGTACACTATGGCTACACCTTC | CAWSPGVHYGYTF
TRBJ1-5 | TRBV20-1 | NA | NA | TGCAGTGTACTCGGACGGGAATATAGCAATCAGCCCCAGCATTTT | CSVLGREYSNQPQHF
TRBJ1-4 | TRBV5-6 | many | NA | TGTGCCAGCAGCTTGGATCTCCGTGGAAAACTGTTTTTT | CASSLDLRGKLFF
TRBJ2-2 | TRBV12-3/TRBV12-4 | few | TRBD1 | TGTGCCATCAGGGGGTGGGAGTGCCTCACCGGGGAGCTGTTTTTT | CAIRGWECLTGELFF
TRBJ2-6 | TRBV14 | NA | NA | TGTGCCAGCAACCAAGATAGGAGCTCTGGGGCCAACGTCCTTACTTTC | CASNQDRSSGANVLTF
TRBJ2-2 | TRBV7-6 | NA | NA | TGTGCCAGCAGCTTAGAAGGGTGGCAGACCGGTGAGCTGTTTTTT | CASSLEGWQTGELFF
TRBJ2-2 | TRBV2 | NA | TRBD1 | TGTGCCAGCAGTGATTCCAGGGGGTTCACCGGGGAGCTGTTTTTT | CASSDSRGFTGELFF
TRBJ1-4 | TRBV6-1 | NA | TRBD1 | TGTGCCAGCAGTGAATCTGGACAGGGCGAAAAACTGTTTTTT | CASSESGQGEKLFF
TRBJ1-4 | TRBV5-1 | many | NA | TGCGCCAGCAGCTTGGCGGGGGGCGATGAAAAACTGTTTTTT | CASSLAGGDEKLFF
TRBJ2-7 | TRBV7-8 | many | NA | TGTGCCAGCAGCTTACTTGAGTGGTACGAGCAGTACTTC | CASSLLEWYEQYF
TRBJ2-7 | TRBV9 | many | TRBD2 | TGTGCCAGCAGCGTCGGACTAGCGGGAGCCTACGAGCAGTACTTC | CASSVGLAGAYEQYF
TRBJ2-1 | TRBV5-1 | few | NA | TGCGCCAGCGAAAATAGGGGGGGATCCTCCTACAATGAGCAGTTCTTC | CASENRGGSSYNEQFF
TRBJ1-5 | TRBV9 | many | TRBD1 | TGTGCCAGCAGCGGGGGGACAGCTAGCAATCAGCCCCAGCATTTT | CASSGGTASNQPQHF